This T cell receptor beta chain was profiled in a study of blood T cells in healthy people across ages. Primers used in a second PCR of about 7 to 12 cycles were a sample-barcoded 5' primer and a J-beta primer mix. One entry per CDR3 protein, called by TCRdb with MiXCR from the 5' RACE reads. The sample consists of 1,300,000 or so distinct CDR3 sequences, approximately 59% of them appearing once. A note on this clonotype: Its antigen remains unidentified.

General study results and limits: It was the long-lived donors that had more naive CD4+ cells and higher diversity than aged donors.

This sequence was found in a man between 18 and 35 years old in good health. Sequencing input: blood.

This CDR3 is CASSFPLWTGDYEQYF. CDR3 sequence (DNA): TGTGCCAGCAGCTTTCCCTTATGGACGGGAGACTACGAGCAGTACTTC. The chain carries TRBV7-9 and TRBJ2-7, with D maybe TRBD2 (6 bases). The CDR3 has 16 residues. Trimming stripped 3 bases from V and 3 bases from J, with 18 bases between. Germline lookup yields CDR1 SEHNR and CDR2 FQNEAQ (reference sequence).